The T cell receptor (beta chain) described here comes from a study of T cell changes during pregnancy in multiple sclerosis. The repertoire was sequenced with immunoSEQ multiplex PCR; TCRdb's copy has only in-frame clones and lacks some. The data hold under 30,000 clones, with about 92% observed a single time. Germline assignment: CDR1 MNHNS and CDR2 SASEGT. This CDR3 contains 14 residues. V was clipped by 1 base and J by 3 bases, with 9 bases between them. This clonotype originated in a female donor in good health, enrolled as a control in a pregnancy study. Here the sequenced sample was CD8+ T cells from peripheral blood mononuclear cells, taken in the third trimester of pregnancy. This sequence joins TRBV6-1 and TRBJ1-1, with D possibly being TRBD1 (6 bases). CDR3 DNA: TGTGCCAGCAGTGAAGGTCCAGGGGACACTGAAGCTTTCTTT. Protein sequence: CASSEGPGDTEAFF.